This T cell receptor (beta chain) was identified during a study of blood T cell repertoires in COVID-19. V lost 4 bases and J 4 bases, leaving 6 bases between the germline ends. Germline CDR1 SGHTS, CDR2 YDEGEE. The CDR3 has 11 amino acids. This clone has just a few counts. Only in-frame clones appear in the TCRdb table, and some are missing; sequencing was by immunoSEQ multiplex PCR. The sample shows approximately 15,000 clones, 65% to 90% of them seen only once. The sequence was obtained from a man aged 35-49 years with active or convalescent COVID-19. Sequencing input: peripheral blood. The chain is built from TRBV5-8 and TRBJ2-7, with D uncertain. The CDR3 here is CASSLTYEQYF. Here the CDR3 DNA reads TGTGCCAGCAGCCTCACATACGAGCAGTACTTC.